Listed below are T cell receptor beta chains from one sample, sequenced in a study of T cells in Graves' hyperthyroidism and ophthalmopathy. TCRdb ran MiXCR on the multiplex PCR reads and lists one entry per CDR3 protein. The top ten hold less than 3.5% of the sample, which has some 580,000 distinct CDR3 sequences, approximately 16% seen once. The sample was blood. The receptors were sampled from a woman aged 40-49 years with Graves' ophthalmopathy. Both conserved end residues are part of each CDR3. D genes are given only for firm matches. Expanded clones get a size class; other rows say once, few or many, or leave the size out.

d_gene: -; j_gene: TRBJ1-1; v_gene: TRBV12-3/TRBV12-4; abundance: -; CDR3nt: TGTGCCAGCAGGGGGAGGGCTGAAGCTTTCTTT; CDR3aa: CASRGRAEAFF
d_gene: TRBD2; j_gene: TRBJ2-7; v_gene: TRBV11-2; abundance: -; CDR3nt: TGTGCCAGCAGCTTATCTGGCGGGAGTGGATACGAGCAGTACTTC; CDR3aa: CASSLSGGSGYEQYF
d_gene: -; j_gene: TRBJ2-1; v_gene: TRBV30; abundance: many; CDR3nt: TGTGCCTGGAAAACTGGGATTGAGCAGTTCTTC; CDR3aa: CAWKTGIEQFF
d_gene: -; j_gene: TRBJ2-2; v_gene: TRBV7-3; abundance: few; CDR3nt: TGTGCCAGCAGTTACAACCCATCCGTCGGGGAGCTGTTTTTT; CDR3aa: CASSYNPSVGELFF
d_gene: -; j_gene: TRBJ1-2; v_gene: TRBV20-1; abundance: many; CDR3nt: TGCAGTGCCCCTGGGGGGATCTATGGCTACACCTTC; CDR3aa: CSAPGGIYGYTF
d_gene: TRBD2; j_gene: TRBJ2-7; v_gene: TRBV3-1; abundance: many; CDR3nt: TGTGCCACTCGGGGGGGGACCTCCTACGAGCAGTACTTC; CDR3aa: CATRGGTSYEQYF
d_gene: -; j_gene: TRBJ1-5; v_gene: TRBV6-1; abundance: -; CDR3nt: TGTGCCAGCAGCCATACTCGGGCCGTTAATCAGCCCCAGCATTTT; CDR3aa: CASSHTRAVNQPQHF
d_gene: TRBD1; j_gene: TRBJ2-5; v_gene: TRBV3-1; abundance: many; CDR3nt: TGTGCCAGCAGCCTCCTGACGGGACAGAGGCCACAAGAGACCCAGTACTTC; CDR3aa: CASSLLTGQRPQETQYF
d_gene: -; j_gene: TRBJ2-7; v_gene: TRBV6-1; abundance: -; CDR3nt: TGTGCCAGCGGAGAGGGCCGACCCTACGAGCAGTACTTC; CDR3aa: CASGEGRPYEQYF
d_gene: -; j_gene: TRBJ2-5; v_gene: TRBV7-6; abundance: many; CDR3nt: TGTGCCAGCAGCTTAGATGCTACTAGGGAGACCCAGTACTTC; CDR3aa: CASSLDATRETQYF
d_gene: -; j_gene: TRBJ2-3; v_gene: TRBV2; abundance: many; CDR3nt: TGTGCCAGCACTCGCAGATTTAGCACAGATACGCAGTATTTT; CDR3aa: CASTRRFSTDTQYF
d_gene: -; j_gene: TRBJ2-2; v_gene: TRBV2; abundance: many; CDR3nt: TGTGCCAGCCATCAAGAGACTTACACCGGGGAGCTGTTTTTT; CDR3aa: CASHQETYTGELFF
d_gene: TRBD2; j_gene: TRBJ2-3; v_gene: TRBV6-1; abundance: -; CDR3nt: TGTGCCAGCAGGACAGCGGGGGGTGGCACAGATACGCAGTATTTT; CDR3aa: CASRTAGGGTDTQYF
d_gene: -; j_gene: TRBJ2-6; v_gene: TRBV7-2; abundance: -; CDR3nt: TGTGCCAGCTCACCCTCAGCTGTTTCTAATACTGGGGCCAACGTCCTGACTTTC; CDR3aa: CASSPSAVSNTGANVLTF
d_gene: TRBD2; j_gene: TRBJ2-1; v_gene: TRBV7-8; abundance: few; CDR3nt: TGTGCCAGCAGCTTAGAGAGACTAGCCAAAAATGAGCAGTTCTTC; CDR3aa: CASSLERLAKNEQFF
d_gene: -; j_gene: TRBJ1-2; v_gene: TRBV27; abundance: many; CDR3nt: TGTGCCAGCAGTTTAGGGGGTCCTAACTATGGCTACACCTTC; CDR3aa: CASSLGGPNYGYTF
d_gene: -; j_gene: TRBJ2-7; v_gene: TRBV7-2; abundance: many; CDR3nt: TGTGCCAGCAGCCAGGGACTCATACTCTACGAGCAGTACTTC; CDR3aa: CASSQGLILYEQYF
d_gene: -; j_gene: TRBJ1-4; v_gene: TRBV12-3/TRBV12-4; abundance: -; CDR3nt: TGTGCCAGCAGTTTAGGGTCCGGGGGGGGCATGGTAAAACTGTTTTTT; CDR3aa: CASSLGSGGGMVKLFF
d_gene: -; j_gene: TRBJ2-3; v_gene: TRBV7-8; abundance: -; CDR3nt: TGTGCCAGCAGCTTAGCGCACTCCTCCGGGTACGGAGATACGCAGTATTTT; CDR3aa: CASSLAHSSGYGDTQYF
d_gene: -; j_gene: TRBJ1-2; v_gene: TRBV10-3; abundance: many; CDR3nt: TGTGCCATCAGTGAGTCTTTGGACGCCTATGGCTACACCTTC; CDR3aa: CAISESLDAYGYTF
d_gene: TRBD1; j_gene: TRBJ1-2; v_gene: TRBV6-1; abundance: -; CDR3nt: TGTGCCAGCAGTGGGGAGGCGGGGACAGCCTATGGCTACACCTTC; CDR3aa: CASSGEAGTAYGYTF
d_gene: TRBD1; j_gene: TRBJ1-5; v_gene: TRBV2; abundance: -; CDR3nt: TGTGCCAGCGCAGGGGGACCCAGCAATCAGCCCCAGCATTTT; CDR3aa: CASAGGPSNQPQHF
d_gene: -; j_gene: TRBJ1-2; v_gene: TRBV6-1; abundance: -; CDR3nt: TGTGCTAGCGGGGACCGACCTCTCGTGGGCTATGGCTACACCTTC; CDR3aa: CASGDRPLVGYGYTF
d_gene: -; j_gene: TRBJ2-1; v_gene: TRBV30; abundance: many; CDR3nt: TGTGCCTGGAGTGGTAGCAATGAGCAGTTCTTC; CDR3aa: CAWSGSNEQFF
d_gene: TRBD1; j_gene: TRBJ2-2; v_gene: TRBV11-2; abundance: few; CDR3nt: TGTGCCAGCAGTCCACCAACAGGGGAGAACACCGGGGAGCTGTTTTTT; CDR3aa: CASSPPTGENTGELFF
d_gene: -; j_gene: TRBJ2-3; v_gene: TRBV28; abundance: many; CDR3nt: TGTGCCAGCAGTAATAGACGGATTAGCACAGATACGCAGTATTTT; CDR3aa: CASSNRRISTDTQYF
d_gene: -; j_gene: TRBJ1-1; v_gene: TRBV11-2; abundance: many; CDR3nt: TGTGCCAGCAGCTCCAGAGAGGGGGGGCCAGAAGCTTTCTTT; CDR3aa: CASSSREGGPEAFF
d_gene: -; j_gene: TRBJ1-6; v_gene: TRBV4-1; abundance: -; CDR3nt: TGCGCCAGCAGCCAAGTAGGCAGGGGTGATTCACCCCTCCACTTT; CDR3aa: CASSQVGRGDSPLHF
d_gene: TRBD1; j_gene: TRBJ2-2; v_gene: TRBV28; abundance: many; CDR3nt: TGTGCCAGCAGCTCCCCTTGGGCAGGGGGCCACGGGGAGCTGTTTTTT; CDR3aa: CASSSPWAGGHGELFF
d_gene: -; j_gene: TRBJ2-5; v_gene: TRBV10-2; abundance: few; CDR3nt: TGCGCCAGCAGTGAGAACTACGGTCCCGAGACCCAGTACTTC; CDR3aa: CASSENYGPETQYF
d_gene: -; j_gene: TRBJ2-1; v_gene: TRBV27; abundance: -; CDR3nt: TGTGCCAGCAGTTTCACCCTAGATCCCTCCTACAATGAGCAGTTCTTC; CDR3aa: CASSFTLDPSYNEQFF
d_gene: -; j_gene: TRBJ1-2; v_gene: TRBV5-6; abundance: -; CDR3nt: TGTGCCAGCAGCTTGGAGGGGCAGGGTAACGGCTACACCTTC; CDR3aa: CASSLEGQGNGYTF
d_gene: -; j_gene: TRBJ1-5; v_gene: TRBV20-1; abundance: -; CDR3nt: TGCAGTGCTAGGGGGTTCAGTAGCAATCAGCCCCAGCATTTT; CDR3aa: CSARGFSSNQPQHF
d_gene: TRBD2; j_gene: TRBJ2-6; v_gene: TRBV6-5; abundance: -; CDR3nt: TGTGCCAGCAGTTACCCGAAGGGGAGGGTCTCTGGGGCCAACGTCCTGACTTTC; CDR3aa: CASSYPKGRVSGANVLTF
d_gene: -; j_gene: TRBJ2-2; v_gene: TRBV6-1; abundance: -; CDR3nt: TGTGCCATAGACGACAGGTCCGCCGGGGAGCTGTTTTTT; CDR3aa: CAIDDRSAGELFF